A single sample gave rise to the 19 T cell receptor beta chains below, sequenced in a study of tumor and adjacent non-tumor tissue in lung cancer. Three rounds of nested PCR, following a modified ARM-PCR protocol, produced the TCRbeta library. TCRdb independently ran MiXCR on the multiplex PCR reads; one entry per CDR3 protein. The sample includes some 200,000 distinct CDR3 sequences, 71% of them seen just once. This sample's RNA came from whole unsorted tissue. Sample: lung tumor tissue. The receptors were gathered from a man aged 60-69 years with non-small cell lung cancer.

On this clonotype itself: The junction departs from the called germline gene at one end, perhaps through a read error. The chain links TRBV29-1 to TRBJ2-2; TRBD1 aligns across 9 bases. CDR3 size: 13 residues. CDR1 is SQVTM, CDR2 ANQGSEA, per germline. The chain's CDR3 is CGAHTGGTRELFF. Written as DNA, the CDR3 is TGCGGCGCCCATACAGGGGGCACCAGGGAGCTGTTTTTT.

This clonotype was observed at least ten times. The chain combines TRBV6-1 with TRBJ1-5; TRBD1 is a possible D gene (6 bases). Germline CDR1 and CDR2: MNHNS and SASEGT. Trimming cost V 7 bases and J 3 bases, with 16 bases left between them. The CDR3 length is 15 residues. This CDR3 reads CASNPGTPNNQPQHF. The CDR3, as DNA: TGTGCCAGCAACCCTGGGACACCGAACAATCAGCCCCAGCATTTT.

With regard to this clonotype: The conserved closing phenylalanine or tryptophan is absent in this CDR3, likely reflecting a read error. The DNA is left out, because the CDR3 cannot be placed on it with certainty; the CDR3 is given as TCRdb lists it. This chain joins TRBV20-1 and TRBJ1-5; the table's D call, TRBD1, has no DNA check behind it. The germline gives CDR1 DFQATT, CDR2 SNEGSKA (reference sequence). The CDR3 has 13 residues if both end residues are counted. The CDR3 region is CSATPGGDQPLHL.

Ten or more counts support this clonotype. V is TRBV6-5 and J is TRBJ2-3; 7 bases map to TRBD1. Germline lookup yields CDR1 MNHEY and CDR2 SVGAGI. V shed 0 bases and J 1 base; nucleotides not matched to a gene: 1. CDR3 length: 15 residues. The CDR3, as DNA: TGTGCCAGCAGTTACTCGGGGACAGGCACAGATACGCAGTATTTT. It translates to CASSYSGTGTDTQYF.

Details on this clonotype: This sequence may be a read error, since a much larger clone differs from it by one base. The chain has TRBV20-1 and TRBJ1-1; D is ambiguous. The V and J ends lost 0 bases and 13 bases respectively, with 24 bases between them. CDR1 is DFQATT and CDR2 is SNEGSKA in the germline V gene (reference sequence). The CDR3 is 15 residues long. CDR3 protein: CSARDYRNLRIGVFF. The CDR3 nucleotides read TGCAGTGCTAGAGATTATCGTAATCTCCGAATCGGAGTTTTCTTT.

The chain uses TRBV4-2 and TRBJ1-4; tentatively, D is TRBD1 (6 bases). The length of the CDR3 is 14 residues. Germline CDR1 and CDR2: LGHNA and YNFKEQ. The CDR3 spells CLSCTEQGEEKLFF. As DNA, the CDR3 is TGTCTCAGCTGCACAGAACAGGGAGAGGAAAAACTGTTTTTT.

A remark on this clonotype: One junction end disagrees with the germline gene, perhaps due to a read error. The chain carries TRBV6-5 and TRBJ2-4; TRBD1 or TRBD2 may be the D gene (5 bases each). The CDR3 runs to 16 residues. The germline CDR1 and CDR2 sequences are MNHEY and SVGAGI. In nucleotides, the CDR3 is TGTACCAGCAGTTACGGGGCCGGGTCAGCCCAAAACATTCAGTACTTC. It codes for CTSSYGAGSAQNIQYF.

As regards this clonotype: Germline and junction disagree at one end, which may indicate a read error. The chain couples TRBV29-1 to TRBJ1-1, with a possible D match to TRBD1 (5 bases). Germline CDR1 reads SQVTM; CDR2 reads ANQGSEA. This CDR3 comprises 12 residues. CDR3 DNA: TGCAGCGGCGTGGACAAGAACACCGAAGCTTTCTTT. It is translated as CSGVDKNTEAFF. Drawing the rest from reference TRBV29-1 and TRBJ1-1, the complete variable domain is SAVISQKPSRDICQRGTSLTIQCQVDSQVTMMFWYRQQPGQSLTLIATANQGSEATYESGFVIDKFPISRPNLTFSTLTVSNMSPEDSSIYLCSGVDKNTEAFFGQGTRLTVV.

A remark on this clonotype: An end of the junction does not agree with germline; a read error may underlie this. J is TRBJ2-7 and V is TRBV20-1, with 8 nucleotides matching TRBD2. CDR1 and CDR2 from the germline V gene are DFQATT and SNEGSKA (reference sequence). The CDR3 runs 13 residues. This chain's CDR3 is CSAAITSGYDQYF. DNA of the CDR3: TGCAGTGCTGCTATAACTAGCGGCTACGATCAGTACTTC.

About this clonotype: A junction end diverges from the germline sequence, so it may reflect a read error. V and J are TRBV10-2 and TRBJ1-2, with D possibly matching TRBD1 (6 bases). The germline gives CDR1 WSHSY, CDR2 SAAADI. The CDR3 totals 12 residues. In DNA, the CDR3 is TGCGCCAGCTTAAAGGACAGCTATGACTACACCTTC. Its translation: CASLKDSYDYTF.

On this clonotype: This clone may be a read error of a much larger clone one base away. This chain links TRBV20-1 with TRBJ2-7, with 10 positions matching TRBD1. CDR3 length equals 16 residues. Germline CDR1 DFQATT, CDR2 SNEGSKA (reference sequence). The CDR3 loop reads CNALPLVDRGLREQYF. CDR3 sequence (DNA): TGCAATGCTCTCCCTCTTGTCGACAGGGGGCTGAGGGAGCAGTACTTC.

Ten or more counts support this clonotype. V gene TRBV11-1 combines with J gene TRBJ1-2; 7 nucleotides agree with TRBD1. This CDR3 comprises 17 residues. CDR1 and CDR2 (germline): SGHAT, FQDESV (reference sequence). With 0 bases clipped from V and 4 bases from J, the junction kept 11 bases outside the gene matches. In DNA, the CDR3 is TGTGCCAGCAGCTTAGCCGGGACAGCCTCCCTTAGCTATGGCTACACCTTC. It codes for CASSLAGTASLSYGYTF.

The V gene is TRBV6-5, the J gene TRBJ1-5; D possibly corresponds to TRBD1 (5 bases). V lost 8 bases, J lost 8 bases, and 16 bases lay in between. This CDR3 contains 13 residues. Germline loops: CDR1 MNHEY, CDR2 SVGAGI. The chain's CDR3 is CASRRERGKPQHF. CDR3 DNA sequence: TGTGCCAGCCGCAGGGAAAGGGGTAAGCCCCAGCATTTT.

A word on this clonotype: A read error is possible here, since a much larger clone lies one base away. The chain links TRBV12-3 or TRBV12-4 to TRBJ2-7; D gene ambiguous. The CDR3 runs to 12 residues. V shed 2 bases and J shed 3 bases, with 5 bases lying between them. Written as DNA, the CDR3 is TGTGCCAGCAGTTTATATTTCTACGAGCAGTACTTC. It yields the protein CASSLYFYEQYF.

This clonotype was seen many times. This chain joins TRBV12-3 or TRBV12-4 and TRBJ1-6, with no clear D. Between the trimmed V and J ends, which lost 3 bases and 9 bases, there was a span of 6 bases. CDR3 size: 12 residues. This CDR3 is CASSFSGSPLHF. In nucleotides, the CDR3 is TGTGCCAGCAGTTTCTCGGGTTCACCCCTCCACTTT.

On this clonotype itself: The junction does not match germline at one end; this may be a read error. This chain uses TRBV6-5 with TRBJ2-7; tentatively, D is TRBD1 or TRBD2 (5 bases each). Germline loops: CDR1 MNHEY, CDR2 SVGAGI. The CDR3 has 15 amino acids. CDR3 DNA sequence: TGTGCCGGCGGCTTTGGGGGAGTCACTCGCTACGAGCACTACTTC. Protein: CAGGFGGVTRYEHYF.

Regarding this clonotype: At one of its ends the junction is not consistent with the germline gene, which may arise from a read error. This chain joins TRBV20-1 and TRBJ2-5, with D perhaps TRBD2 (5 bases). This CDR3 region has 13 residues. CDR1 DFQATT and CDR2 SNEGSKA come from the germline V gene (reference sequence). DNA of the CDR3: TGCAATGCTAGTATCGGGAACGAAGATACCCATTACTTC. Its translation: CNASIGNEDTHYF.

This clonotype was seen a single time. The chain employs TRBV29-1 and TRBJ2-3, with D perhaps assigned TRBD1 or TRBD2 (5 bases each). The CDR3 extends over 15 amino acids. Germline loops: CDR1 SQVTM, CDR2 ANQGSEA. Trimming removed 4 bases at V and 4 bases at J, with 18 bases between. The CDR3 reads CSVGTSRGAADTQYF. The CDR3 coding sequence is TGCAGCGTTGGGACATCGAGAGGGGCGGCAGATACGCAGTATTTT.

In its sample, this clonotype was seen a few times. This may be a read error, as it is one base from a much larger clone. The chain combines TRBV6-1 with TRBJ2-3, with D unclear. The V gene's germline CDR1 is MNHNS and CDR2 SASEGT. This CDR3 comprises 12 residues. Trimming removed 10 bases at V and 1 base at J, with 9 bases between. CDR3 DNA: TGTGCCAACCGTCAGGGCACAGATACGCAGTATTTT. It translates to CANRQGTDTQYF.